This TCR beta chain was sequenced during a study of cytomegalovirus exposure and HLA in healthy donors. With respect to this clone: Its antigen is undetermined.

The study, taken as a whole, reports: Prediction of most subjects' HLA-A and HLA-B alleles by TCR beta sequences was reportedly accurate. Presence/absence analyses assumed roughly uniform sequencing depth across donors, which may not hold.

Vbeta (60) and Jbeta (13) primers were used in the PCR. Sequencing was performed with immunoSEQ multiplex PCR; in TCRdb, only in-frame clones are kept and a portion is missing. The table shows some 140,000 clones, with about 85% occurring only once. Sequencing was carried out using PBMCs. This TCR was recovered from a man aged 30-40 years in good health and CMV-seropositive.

CDR3 protein: CATEAGQGFYEQYF. The DNA of the CDR3 is TGTGCCACCGAGGCGGGACAGGGGTTCTACGAGCAGTACTTC. This chain connects TRBV7-2 to TRBJ2-7; TRBD1 matches at 10 bases. The J segment lost 3 bases and the V segment lost 10 bases, leaving 9 bases of the junction unmatched. Germline V gene sequence: CDR1 SGHTA, CDR2 FQGNSA. The CDR3 runs 14 residues.